The 28 T cell receptor beta chains listed next were all sequenced from one sample in a study of OX40 agonist ivuxolimab in advanced cancers. Using immunoSEQ multiplex PCR, the repertoire was profiled, and TCRdb retains in-frame clones only, with some absent. The table includes 100,000 to 120,000 clones, roughly nine tenths detected once. The material was CD4+ or CD8+ T cells sorted from blood, obtained in a trial of the OX40 agonist ivuxolimab. These TCRs come from an adult with an advanced solid tumor such as melanoma, head and neck, liver or kidney cancer.

The rearrangement uses TRBV6-1 and TRBJ1-5; tentatively, D is TRBD1 (6 bases). V was shortened by 4 bases and J by 4 bases, with 17 bases between the two germline ends. Germline V lookup: CDR1 MNHNS, CDR2 SASEGT. The CDR3 covers 16 residues. CDR3 DNA sequence: TGTGCCAGCAGTGCTACAGGGTTTTTCGAGAATCAGCCCCAGCATTTT. Translation gives CASSATGFFENQPQHF.

The V call is TRBV6-5, the J call TRBJ2-7; 9 nucleotides line up with TRBD1. The CDR3 runs to 15 residues. Unmatched junction bases numbered 6, after V lost 2 bases and J lost 4 bases. CDR1 and CDR2 from the germline V gene are MNHEY and SVGAGI. CDR3 residues: CASSYPGTGKYEQYF. In DNA, the CDR3 is TGTGCCAGCAGTTACCCCGGGACAGGGAAATACGAGCAGTACTTC.

This clone was observed once. The chain carries TRBV5-1 and TRBJ2-2; 11 bases are shared with TRBD1. Germline V gene sequence: CDR1 SGHRS, CDR2 YFSETQ. The CDR3 sequence is 15 residues long. After removal of 4 bases from V and 7 bases from J, the junction contained 6 bases not matched to a gene. The CDR3 sequence is CASSMGQGVGGELFF. The CDR3 region has the DNA TGCGCCAGCAGCATGGGACAGGGGGTCGGCGGGGAGCTGTTTTTT.

The CDR3 sequence is CASSTRDAYSGNTIYF. The DNA for the CDR3 is TGTGCCAGCAGCACACGGGACGCGTACTCTGGAAACACCATATATTTT. This sequence joins TRBV9 and TRBJ1-3; D is perhaps TRBD1 (5 bases). CDR3 length: 16 amino acids. The V end was cut by 4 bases, the J end by 0 bases, with 14 bases between. The V gene's germline CDR1 is SGDLS and CDR2 YYNGEE.

This clone appeared a few times. The chain recombines TRBV19 with TRBJ2-2; D is perhaps TRBD1 (6 bases). Germline CDR1 LNHDA, CDR2 SQIVND (reference sequence). V was shortened by 1 base and J by 5 bases, with 20 bases between the two germline ends. The CDR3 is made up of 18 amino acids. CDR3 sequence (DNA): TGTGCCAGTAGTATAGTTCTCGGGGACGAAGGGGGTACCGGGGAGCTGTTTTTT. It is translated as CASSIVLGDEGGTGELFF.

In this sample, this clone turned up once. The chain employs TRBV19 and TRBJ1-2; TRBD1 is a possible D gene (6 bases). CDR3 length equals 13 residues. Trimming stripped 3 bases from V and 6 bases from J, with 11 bases between. From germline, CDR1 is LNHDA and CDR2 SQIVND (reference sequence). CDR3 coding DNA: TGTGCCAGTAGTATGGACAGAGAAGATGGCTACACCTTC. Translation gives CASSMDREDGYTF.

This chain links TRBV19 with TRBJ2-1; D not certain. The V gene's germline CDR1 is LNHDA and CDR2 SQIVND (reference sequence). This CDR3 has 15 residues. V was pared by 1 base and J by 0 bases, with 7 bases between. CDR3 nucleotides: TGTGCCAGTAGTATAGCCCGGAGCTCCTACAATGAGCAGTTCTTC. Protein sequence: CASSIARSSYNEQFF.

The rearrangement joins TRBV15 to TRBJ1-4; 7 bases line up with TRBD1. The CDR3 contains 15 residues. Germline V gene data show CDR1 as LNHNV and CDR2 as YYDKDF (reference sequence). The V gene end was trimmed by 0 bases and the J gene end by 4 bases; junction bases not matched to a gene: 2. CDR3 nucleotides: TGTGCCACCAGCAGAGAGGGACAGAGTAATGAAAAACTGTTTTTT. This translates into CATSREGQSNEKLFF.

The rearrangement joins TRBV6-1 to TRBJ2-7; D not certain. Germline-derived CDR1 and CDR2 are MNHNS and SASEGT. The CDR3 has 12 residues. Trimming took off 6 bases at V and 4 bases at J, with 10 bases between the two ends. The CDR3 loop reads CASRTKPYEQYF. The CDR3 nucleotides are TGTGCCAGCAGAACTAAACCGTACGAGCAGTACTTC.

This rearrangement joins TRBV5-1 to TRBJ2-3; D is tentatively TRBD1 or TRBD2 (5 bases each). This CDR3 is built from 14 residues. CDR1 is SGHRS, CDR2 YFSETQ, per germline. V gave up 10 bases and J gave up 2 bases, with 17 bases separating them. The CDR3 here is CASRPGPITDTQYF. DNA for the CDR3: TGCGCCTCCCGACCGGGACCGATCACAGATACGCAGTATTTT.

The V gene is TRBV5-1, the J gene TRBJ1-1; D remains ambiguous. Per the germline V gene, CDR1 is SGHRS and CDR2 is YFSETQ. This CDR3 spans 15 amino acids. The V and J ends lost 3 bases and 0 bases respectively, with 12 bases between them. CDR3 loop: CASSWTGTMNTEAFF. As DNA, the CDR3 is TGCGCCAGCAGCTGGACGGGAACCATGAACACTGAAGCTTTCTTT.

This rearrangement joins TRBV28 to TRBJ2-1, with D maybe TRBD1 (5 bases). There are 15 residues in the CDR3. Germline V gives CDR1 MDHEN, CDR2 SYDVKM. The germline V and J ends were trimmed by 7 bases and 4 bases, with 17 bases remaining between them. The CDR3 spells CASTTQGSWYNEQFF. CDR3 DNA: TGTGCCAGCACTACCCAGGGAAGTTGGTACAATGAGCAGTTCTTC.

The rearrangement joins TRBV28 to TRBJ1-5, with TRBD1 matching 8 bases. With V trimmed by 4 bases and J by 1 base, 6 bases remained unmatched. The CDR3 length is 16 residues. CDR1 is MDHEN, CDR2 SYDVKM, per germline. CDR3 in DNA: TGTGCCAGCAGTTCCTCGACAGGGGTAAGCAATCAGCCCCAGCATTTT. This encodes CASSSSTGVSNQPQHF.

The chain combines TRBV30 with TRBJ2-3; perhaps TRBD1 as D (6 bases). The germline V and J ends were trimmed by 1 base and 1 base, with 6 bases remaining between them. The CDR3 has 13 amino acids. CDR1 is GTSNPN and CDR2 is SVGIG in the germline V gene (reference sequence). CDR3 DNA: TGTGCCTGGAGTGGACAGGGCACAGATACGCAGTATTTT. This encodes CAWSGQGTDTQYF. The complete variable domain, with remaining parts taken from reference TRBV30 and TRBJ2-3, reads SQTIHQWPATLVQPVGSPLSLECTVEGTSNPNLYWYRQAAGRGLQLLFYSVGIGQISSEVPQNLSASRPQDRQFILSSKKLLLSDSGFYLCAWSGQGTDTQYFGPGTRLTVL.

The rearrangement links TRBV5-5 to TRBJ2-7, with TRBD1 as a possible D gene (6 bases). V lost 3 bases to trimming and J lost 7 bases, with 11 bases between them. The CDR3 consists of 12 residues. The germline CDR1 and CDR2 sequences are SGHKS and YYEKEE (reference sequence). The chain's CDR3 is CASSSQGGEQYF. The CDR3 DNA is TGTGCCAGCAGCTCCCAAGGGGGAGAGCAGTACTTC.

The chain recombines TRBV7-3 with TRBJ2-2; D perhaps matches TRBD2 (6 bases). Trimming left V 5 bases short and J 7 bases short, with 23 bases between. Germline CDR1 and CDR2: SGHTA and FQGTGA. The CDR3 consists of 17 residues. CDR3 amino acids: CASSLHGRLKMDGELFF. The CDR3 nucleotides read TGTGCCAGCAGCCTCCATGGGAGGCTCAAGATGGACGGGGAGCTGTTTTTT.

CDR3 region: CASSPLAGAHEQYF. CDR3 DNA: TGTGCCAGCTCACCACTAGCGGGAGCCCACGAGCAGTACTTC. The chain recombines TRBV18 with TRBJ2-7; 9 nucleotides agree with TRBD2. Trimming at V came to 1 base and at J to 5 bases, leaving 3 bases not matched to a gene. The CDR3 has 14 amino acids. The V gene's germline CDR1 is KGHSH and CDR2 LQKENI.

The gene calls are TRBV28 and TRBJ2-3; D possibly corresponds to TRBD2 (5 bases). Trimming removed 4 bases at V and 3 bases at J, with 23 bases between. The germline V gene has CDR1 MDHEN and CDR2 SYDVKM. The CDR3 is made up of 18 amino acids. CDR3 coding DNA: TGTGCCAGCAGTTCCGGGTTCGACTCCGGGGATAAAACAGATACGCAGTATTTT. It codes for CASSSGFDSGDKTDTQYF.

This clone was detected once. The chain employs TRBV21-1 and TRBJ2-7. TRBV21-1 is classified as a pseudogene. The CDR3 loop spans 15 amino acids. The CDR3 loop reads CASTHRDDHSYEQYF. The CDR3 nucleotides are TGTGCCAGCACTCACCGGGACGATCACTCCTACGAGCAGTACTTC.

This clone was counted a single time. The rearrangement links TRBV7-3 to TRBJ2-7; D ambiguous. The V gene's germline CDR1 is SGHTA and CDR2 FQGTGA. V lost 5 bases to trimming and J lost 1 base, with 12 bases between them. This CDR3 contains 14 residues. The chain's CDR3 is CASSPAPGSYEQYF. As DNA, the CDR3 is TGTGCCAGCAGCCCAGCTCCAGGATCCTACGAGCAGTACTTC.

J is TRBJ1-2 and V is TRBV27, with D perhaps matching TRBD1 (6 bases). The V gene's germline CDR1 is MNHEY and CDR2 SMNVEV (reference sequence). V lost 7 bases and J lost 8, with 26 bases in between. The CDR3 is made up of 16 amino acids. The CDR3 reads CASTKHEGLGAKGYTF. The CDR3, as DNA: TGTGCCAGCACCAAACACGAAGGGTTGGGGGCCAAAGGCTACACCTTC.

V and J are TRBV10-3 and TRBJ1-2, with TRBD1 as a possible D gene (6 bases). The CDR3 sequence is 14 residues long. Germline CDR1 ENHRY, CDR2 SYGVKD. V dropped 4 bases and J dropped 3 bases, with 12 bases sitting between them. CDR3 DNA: TGTGCCATCAGTGTCCCAGGGGAGGACTATGGCTACACCTTC. It yields the protein CAISVPGEDYGYTF.

This rearrangement joins TRBV14 to TRBJ2-1; 15 bases map to TRBD2. Germline values: CDR1 SGHDN, CDR2 FVKESK. Trimming at V came to 4 bases and at J to 9 bases, leaving 13 bases not matched to a gene. The CDR3 totals 18 residues. The CDR3 protein is CASSRRTSGRAQEGEQFF. For the CDR3, the DNA is TGTGCCAGCAGCCGCCGGACTAGCGGGAGGGCGCAGGAGGGTGAGCAGTTCTTC.

The chain couples TRBV5-4 to TRBJ2-2, with 7 bases fitting TRBD1. The CDR3 extends over 17 amino acids. The V gene's germline CDR1 is SGHNT and CDR2 YYREEE (reference sequence). Trimming cost V 2 bases and J 3 bases; bases outside gene matches: 10. The CDR3: CASSFPSTGRDTGELFF. Here the CDR3 DNA reads TGTGCCAGCAGCTTTCCGTCGACAGGGAGAGACACCGGGGAGCTGTTTTTT.

The rearrangement links TRBV27 to TRBJ1-4; tentatively, D is TRBD1 (5 bases). The CDR3 consists of 17 residues. In germline, CDR1 is MNHEY, CDR2 SMNVEV (reference sequence). The V gene lost 6 bases and the J gene lost 5 bases, with 22 bases spanning the gap. CDR3: CASRSTKGTTLNEKLFF. In nucleotides, the CDR3 is TGTGCCAGCAGGAGTACTAAGGGGACTACCCTAAATGAAAAACTGTTTTTT.

This clone was picked up a small number of times. Other DNA variants within this sample encode the same CDR3. J is TRBJ2-3 and V is TRBV11-2; 9 bases align to TRBD2. This CDR3 is built from 16 residues. The germline CDR1 and CDR2 sequences are SGHAT and FQNNGV. Trimming took 3 bases from V and 5 from J; bases not matched to a gene: 9. CDR3 region: CASSFWASGMLDTQYF. CDR3 sequence (DNA): TGTGCCAGCAGCTTTTGGGCTAGCGGGATGTTAGATACGCAGTATTTT.

This clone showed up just once. The chain is built from TRBV5-1 and TRBJ2-2, with D possibly matching TRBD1 (7 bases). The V and J ends lost 1 base and 6 bases respectively, with 13 bases between them. This CDR3 is 15 amino acids long. CDR1 is SGHRS and CDR2 is YFSETQ in the germline V gene. CDR3 sequence: CASSLIAGGPGELFF. Here the CDR3 DNA reads TGCGCCAGCAGCTTGATCGCAGGGGGGCCCGGGGAGCTGTTTTTT.

The chain joins TRBV6-5 to TRBJ2-1; TRBD2 agrees at 7 bases. J gave up 7 bases and V 5 bases, and 11 bases lay outside the gene matches. The CDR3 consists of 15 residues. Germline CDR1 is MNHEY and CDR2 is SVGAGI. The CDR3 DNA reads as TGTGCCAGCAGTCAAAGATTGACTAGCTATAATGAGCAGTTCTTC. It codes for CASSQRLTSYNEQFF.